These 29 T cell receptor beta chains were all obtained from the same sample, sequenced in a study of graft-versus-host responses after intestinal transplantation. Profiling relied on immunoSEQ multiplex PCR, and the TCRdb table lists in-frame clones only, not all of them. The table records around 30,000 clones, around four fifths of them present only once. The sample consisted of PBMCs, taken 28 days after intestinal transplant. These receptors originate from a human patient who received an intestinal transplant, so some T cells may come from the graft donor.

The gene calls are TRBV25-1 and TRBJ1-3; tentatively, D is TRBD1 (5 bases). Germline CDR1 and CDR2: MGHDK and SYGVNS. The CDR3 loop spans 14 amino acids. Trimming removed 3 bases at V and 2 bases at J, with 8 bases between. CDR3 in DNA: TGTGCCAGCAGTGACAGGGAGGCTGGAAACACCATATATTTT. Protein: CASSDREAGNTIYF.

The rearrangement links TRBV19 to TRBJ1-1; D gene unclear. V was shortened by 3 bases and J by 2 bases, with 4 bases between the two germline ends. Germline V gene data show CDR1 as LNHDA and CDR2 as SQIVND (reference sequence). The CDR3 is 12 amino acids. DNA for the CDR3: TGTGCCAGTAGTATTGGTAACACTGAAGCTTTCTTT. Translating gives CASSIGNTEAFF.

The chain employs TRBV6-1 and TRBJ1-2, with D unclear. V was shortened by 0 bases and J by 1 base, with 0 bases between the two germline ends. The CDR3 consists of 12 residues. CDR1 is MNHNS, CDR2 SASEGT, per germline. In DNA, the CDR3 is TGTGCCAGCAGTGAAGCTAACTATGGCTACACCTTC. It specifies CASSEANYGYTF.

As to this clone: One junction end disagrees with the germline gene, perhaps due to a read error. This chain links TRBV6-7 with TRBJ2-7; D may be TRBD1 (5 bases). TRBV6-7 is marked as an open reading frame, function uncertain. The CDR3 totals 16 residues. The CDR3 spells CAGRPPEDTTIYEQYF. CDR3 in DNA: TGTGCCGGCAGGCCTCCAGAGGACACTACGATTTACGAGCAGTACTTC.

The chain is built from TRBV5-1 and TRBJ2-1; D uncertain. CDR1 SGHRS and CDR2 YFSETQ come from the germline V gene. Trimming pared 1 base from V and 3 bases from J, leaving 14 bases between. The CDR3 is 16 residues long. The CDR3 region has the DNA TGCGCCAGCAGCTTGCCCCGGGCTGACTTCTACAATGAGCAGTTCTTC. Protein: CASSLPRADFYNEQFF.

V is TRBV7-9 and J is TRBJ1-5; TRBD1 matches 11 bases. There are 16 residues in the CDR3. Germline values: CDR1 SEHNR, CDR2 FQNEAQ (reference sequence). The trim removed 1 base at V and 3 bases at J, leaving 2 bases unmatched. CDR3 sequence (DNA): TGTGCCAGCAGCTTAGGGACAGGGGGCAACAATCAGCCCCAGCATTTT. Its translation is CASSLGTGGNNQPQHF.

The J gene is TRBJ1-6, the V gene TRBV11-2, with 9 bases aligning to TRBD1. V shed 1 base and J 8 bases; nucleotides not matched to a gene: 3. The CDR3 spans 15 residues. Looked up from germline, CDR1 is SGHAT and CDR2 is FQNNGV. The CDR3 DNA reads TGTGCCAGCAGCTTAGGGGACAGGGAAGATTCACCCCTCCACTTT. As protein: CASSLGDREDSPLHF.

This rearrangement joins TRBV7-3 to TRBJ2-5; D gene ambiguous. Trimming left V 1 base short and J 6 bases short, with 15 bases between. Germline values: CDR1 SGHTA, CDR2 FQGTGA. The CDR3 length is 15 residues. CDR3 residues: CASSLKAGPNKTQYF. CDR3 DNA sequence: TGTGCCAGCAGCTTAAAAGCTGGTCCCAATAAGACCCAGTACTTC.

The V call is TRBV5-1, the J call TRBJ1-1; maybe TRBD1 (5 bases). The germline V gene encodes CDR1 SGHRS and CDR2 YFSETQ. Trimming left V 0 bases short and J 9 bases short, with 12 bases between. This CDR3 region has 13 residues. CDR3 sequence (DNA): TGCGCCAGCAGCTTGGCAGGGAGCGAGAAAGCTTTCTTT. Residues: CASSLAGSEKAFF.

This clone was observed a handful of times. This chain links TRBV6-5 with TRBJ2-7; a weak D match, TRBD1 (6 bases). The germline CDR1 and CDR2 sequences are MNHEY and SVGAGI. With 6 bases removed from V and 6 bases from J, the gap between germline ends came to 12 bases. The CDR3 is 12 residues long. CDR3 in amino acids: CASSLDRSEQYF. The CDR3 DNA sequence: TGTGCCAGCAGCCTCGACAGGTCCGAGCAGTACTTC.

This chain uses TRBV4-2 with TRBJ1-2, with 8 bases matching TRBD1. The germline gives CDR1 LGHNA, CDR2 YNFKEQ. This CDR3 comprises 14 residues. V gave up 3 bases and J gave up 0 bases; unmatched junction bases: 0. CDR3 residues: CASSQDRANYGYTF. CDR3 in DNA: TGTGCCAGCAGCCAGGACAGGGCTAACTATGGCTACACCTTC.

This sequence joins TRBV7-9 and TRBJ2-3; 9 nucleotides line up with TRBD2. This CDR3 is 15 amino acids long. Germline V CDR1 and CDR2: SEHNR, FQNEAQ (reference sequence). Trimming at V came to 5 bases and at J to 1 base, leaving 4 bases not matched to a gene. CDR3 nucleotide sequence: TGTGCCAGCAGCCTCCCTAGCGGGGGCACAGATACGCAGTATTTT. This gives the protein CASSLPSGGTDTQYF.

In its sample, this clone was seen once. The CDR3 reads CASRGGLAYRADTQYF. The CDR3 DNA follows: TGTGCCAGCAGAGGGGGCCTAGCCTACCGCGCAGATACGCAGTATTTT. The chain couples TRBV7-3 to TRBJ2-3, with 7 bases matching TRBD1. Trimming at V came to 6 bases and at J to 4 bases, leaving 13 bases not matched to a gene. The CDR3 covers 16 residues. Germline V lookup: CDR1 SGHTA, CDR2 FQGTGA.

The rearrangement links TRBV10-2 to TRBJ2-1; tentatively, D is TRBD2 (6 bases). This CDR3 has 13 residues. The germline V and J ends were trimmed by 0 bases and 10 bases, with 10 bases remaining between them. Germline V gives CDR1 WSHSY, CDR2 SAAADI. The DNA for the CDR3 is TGCGCCAGCAGTGAGTCGGACTATAACGAGCAGTTCTTC. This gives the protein CASSESDYNEQFF.

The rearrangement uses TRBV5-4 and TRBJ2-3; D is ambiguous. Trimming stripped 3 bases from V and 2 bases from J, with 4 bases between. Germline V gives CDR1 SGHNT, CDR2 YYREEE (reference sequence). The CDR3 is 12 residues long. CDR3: CASSYFTDTQYF. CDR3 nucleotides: TGTGCCAGCAGCTACTTCACAGATACGCAGTATTTT.

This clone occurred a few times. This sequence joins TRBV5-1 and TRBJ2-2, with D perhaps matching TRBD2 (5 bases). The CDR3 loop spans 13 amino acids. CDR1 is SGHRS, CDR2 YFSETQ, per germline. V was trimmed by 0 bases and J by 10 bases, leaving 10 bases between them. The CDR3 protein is CASSLGAGSELFF. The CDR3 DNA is TGCGCCAGCAGCTTGGGGGCGGGTTCGGAGCTGTTTTTT.

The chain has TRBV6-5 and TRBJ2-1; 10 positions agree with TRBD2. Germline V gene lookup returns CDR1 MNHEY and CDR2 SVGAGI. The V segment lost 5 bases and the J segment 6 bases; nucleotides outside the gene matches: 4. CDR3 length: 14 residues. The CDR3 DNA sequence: TGTGCCAGCAGTCTAGCGGGAGCAACCAATGAGCAGTTCTTC. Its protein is CASSLAGATNEQFF.

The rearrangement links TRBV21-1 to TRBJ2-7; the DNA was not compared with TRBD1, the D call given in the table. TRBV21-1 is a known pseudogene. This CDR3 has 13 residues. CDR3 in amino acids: CASSKGQTYEQYF. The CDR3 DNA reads TGTGCCAGCAGCAAGGGACAAACCTACGAGCAGTACTTC.

CDR3 sequence reads: CASIQGGVTEAFF. The CDR3 DNA reads TGTGCCAGCATTCAGGGCGGCGTAACTGAAGCTTTCTTT. The chain joins TRBV7-9 to TRBJ1-1, with a possible D match to TRBD1 (5 bases). With 7 bases removed from V and 5 bases from J, the gap between germline ends came to 14 bases. This CDR3 has 13 residues. Germline assignment: CDR1 SEHNR and CDR2 FQNEAQ (reference sequence).

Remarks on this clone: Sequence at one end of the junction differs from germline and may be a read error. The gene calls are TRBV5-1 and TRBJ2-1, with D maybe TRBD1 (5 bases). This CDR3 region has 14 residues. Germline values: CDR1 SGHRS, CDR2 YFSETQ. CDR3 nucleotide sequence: TGCGCCAGCAGCTTGGAAGACAGTTACAGTGAGCAGTTCTTC. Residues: CASSLEDSYSEQFF. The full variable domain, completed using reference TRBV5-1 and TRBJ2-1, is KAGVTQTPRYLIKTRGQQVTLSCSPISGHRSVSWYQQTPGQGLQFLFEYFSETQRNKGNFPGRFSGRQFSNSRSEMNVSTLELGDSALYLCASSLEDSYSEQFFGPGTRLTVL.

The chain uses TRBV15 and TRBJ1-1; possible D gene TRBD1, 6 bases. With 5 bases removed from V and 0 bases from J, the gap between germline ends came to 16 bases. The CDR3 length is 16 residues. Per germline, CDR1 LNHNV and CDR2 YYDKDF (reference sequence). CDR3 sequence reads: CATSPDSRFLNTEAFF. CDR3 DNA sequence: TGTGCCACCAGCCCGGACAGCCGATTCTTGAACACTGAAGCTTTCTTT.

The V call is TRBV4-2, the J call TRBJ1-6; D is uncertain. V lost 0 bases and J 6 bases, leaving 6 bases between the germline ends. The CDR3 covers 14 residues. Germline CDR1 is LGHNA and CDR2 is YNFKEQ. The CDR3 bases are TGTGCCAGCAGCCAAGAGGCGGCTAATTCACCCCTCCACTTT. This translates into CASSQEAANSPLHF.

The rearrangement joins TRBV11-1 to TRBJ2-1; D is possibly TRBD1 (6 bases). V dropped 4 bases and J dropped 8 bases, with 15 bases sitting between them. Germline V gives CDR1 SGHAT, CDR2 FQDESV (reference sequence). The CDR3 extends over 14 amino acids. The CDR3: CASSSFAGVYEQFF. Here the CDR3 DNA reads TGTGCCAGCAGCTCCTTCGCAGGGGTTTATGAGCAGTTCTTC. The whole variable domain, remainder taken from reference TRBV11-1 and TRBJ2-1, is EAEVAQSPRYKITEKSQAVAFWCDPISGHATLYWYRQILGQGPELLVQFQDESVVDDSQLPKDRFSAERLKGVDSTLKIQPAELGDSAMYLCASSSFAGVYEQFFGPGTRLTVL.

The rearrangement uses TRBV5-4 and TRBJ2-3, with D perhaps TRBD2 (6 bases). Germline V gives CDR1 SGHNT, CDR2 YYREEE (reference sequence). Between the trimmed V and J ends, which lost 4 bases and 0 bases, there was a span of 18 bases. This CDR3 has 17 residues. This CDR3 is CASSRGLDFSSTDTQYF. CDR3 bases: TGTGCCAGCAGCCGGGGACTCGATTTTTCTAGCACAGATACGCAGTATTTT.

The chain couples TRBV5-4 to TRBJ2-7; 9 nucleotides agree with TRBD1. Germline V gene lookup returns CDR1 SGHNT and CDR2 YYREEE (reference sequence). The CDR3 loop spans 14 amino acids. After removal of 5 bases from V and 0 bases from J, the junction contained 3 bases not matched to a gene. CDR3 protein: CASRTTGGSYEQYF. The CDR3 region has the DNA TGTGCCAGCAGGACGACAGGGGGCTCCTACGAGCAGTACTTC.

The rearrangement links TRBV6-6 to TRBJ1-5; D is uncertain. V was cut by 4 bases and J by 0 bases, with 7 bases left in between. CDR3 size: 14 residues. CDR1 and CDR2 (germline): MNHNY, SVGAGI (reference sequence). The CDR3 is CASSSHLSNQPQHF. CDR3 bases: TGTGCCAGCAGTTCCCACCTTAGCAATCAGCCCCAGCATTTT.

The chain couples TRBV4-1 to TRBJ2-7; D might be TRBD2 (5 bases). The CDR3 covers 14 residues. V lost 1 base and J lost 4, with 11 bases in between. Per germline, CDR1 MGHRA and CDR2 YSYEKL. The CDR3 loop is CASSQVGGWYEQYF. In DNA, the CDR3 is TGCGCCAGCAGCCAAGTTGGAGGTTGGTACGAGCAGTACTTC.

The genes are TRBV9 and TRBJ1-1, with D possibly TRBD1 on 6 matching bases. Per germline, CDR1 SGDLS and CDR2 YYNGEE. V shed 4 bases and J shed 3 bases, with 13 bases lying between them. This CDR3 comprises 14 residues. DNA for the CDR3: TGTGCCAGCAGCACACAGGGCGGGGACACTGAAGCTTTCTTT. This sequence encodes CASSTQGGDTEAFF.

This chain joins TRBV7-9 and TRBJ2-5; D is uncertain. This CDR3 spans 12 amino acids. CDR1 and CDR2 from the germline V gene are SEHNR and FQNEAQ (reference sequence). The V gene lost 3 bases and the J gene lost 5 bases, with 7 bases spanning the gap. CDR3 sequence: CASSFGWETQYF. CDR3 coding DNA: TGTGCCAGCAGCTTTGGTTGGGAGACCCAGTACTTC.